These 15 T cell receptor beta chains share one sample of origin, sequenced in a study of PD-L1 blockade in urothelial cancer. Clones were sequenced by immunoSEQ multiplex PCR, and TCRdb holds only the in-frame ones, with some missing. The sample has roughly 50,000 clones, approximately 83% seen once; the top ten hold around a sixth. The time point was: pretreatment peripheral blood. The starting material was PBMCs, obtained around atezolizumab (anti-PD-L1) treatment. The receptor source for this set is an older man with urothelial cancer.

The gene calls are TRBV6-5 and TRBJ2-6, with a weak D call TRBD1 (6 bases). The ends were cut back, 6 bases at V and 2 bases at J, with 11 bases in the middle. The germline V gene has CDR1 MNHEY and CDR2 SVGAGI. The CDR3 extends over 15 amino acids. The CDR3 region is CASRVTGTGANVLTF. The CDR3 DNA reads as TGTGCCAGCAGGGTAACAGGGACTGGGGCCAACGTCCTGACTTTC.

The chain couples TRBV10-3 to TRBJ2-7, with a tentative D call TRBD2 (6 bases). The V and J ends lost 0 bases and 0 bases respectively, with 15 bases between them. The CDR3 spans 17 residues. The germline V gene encodes CDR1 ENHRY and CDR2 SYGVKD. The CDR3 bases are TGTGCCATCAGTGAGTCGGGGAGCGGAGGGACCTCCTACGAGCAGTACTTC. Protein: CAISESGSGGTSYEQYF.

This chain connects TRBV27 to TRBJ2-1; 9 nucleotides align to TRBD1. Per germline, CDR1 MNHEY and CDR2 SMNVEV (reference sequence). Losses at the gene ends were 5 bases for V and 7 bases for J; bases not matched to a gene: 6. CDR3 size: 14 residues. This CDR3 reads CASSRGTGKNEQFF. CDR3 bases: TGTGCCAGCAGTAGGGGGACAGGGAAGAATGAGCAGTTCTTC.

The chain couples TRBV28 to TRBJ1-2, with no clear D. The germline V gene encodes CDR1 MDHEN and CDR2 SYDVKM. The CDR3 length is 14 residues. V was cut by 5 bases and J by 8 bases, with 18 bases left in between. The CDR3 loop reads CASSNLGSIQGYTF. DNA of the CDR3: TGTGCCAGCAGTAACCTCGGGTCGATTCAGGGCTACACCTTC.

CDR3 in amino acids: CASSPPRQGGHIQYF. The CDR3 DNA follows: TGTGCCAGCAGCCCGCCGAGACAGGGCGGTCACATTCAGTACTTC. V and J are TRBV28 and TRBJ2-4, with TRBD1 matching over 7 bases. V dropped 6 bases and J dropped 8; count of bases not matched to a gene: 13. The CDR3 is 15 amino acids. Germline V CDR1 and CDR2: MDHEN, SYDVKM. The full variable domain, in which reference TRBV28 and TRBJ2-4 provide the parts outside the CDR3, is DVKVTQSSRYLVKRTGEKVFLECVQDMDHENMFWYRQDPGLGLRLIYFSYDVKMKEKGDIPEGYSVSREKKERFSLILESASTNQTSMYLCASSPPRQGGHIQYFGAGTRLSVL.

The rearrangement joins TRBV19 to TRBJ1-2, with D possibly TRBD1 on 5 matching bases. Germline CDR1 LNHDA, CDR2 SQIVND (reference sequence). V shed 5 bases and J shed 5 bases, with 12 bases lying between them. The CDR3 has 13 residues. The CDR3 here is CASSPTDKYGYTF. For the CDR3, the DNA is TGTGCCAGTAGTCCGACAGATAAGTATGGCTACACCTTC.

The chain is built from TRBV5-1 and TRBJ2-1; tentative D call: TRBD2 (5 bases). Per germline, CDR1 SGHRS and CDR2 YFSETQ. The germline V and J ends were trimmed by 4 bases and 6 bases, with 14 bases remaining between them. The CDR3 spans 14 residues. CDR3 amino acids: CASSESLRGNEQFF. Here the CDR3 DNA reads TGCGCCAGCAGCGAAAGTCTCCGGGGCAATGAGCAGTTCTTC.

The chain employs TRBV5-5 and TRBJ2-6, with D tentatively TRBD1 (7 bases). This CDR3 spans 19 amino acids. Germline CDR1 is SGHKS and CDR2 is YYEKEE (reference sequence). Trimming pared 4 bases from V and 4 bases from J, leaving 24 bases between. The CDR3 DNA reads as TGTGCCAGCAGCCCCGAGGGGGGACAGATCCCTTGGGGGGCCAACGTCCTGACTTTC. Translation gives CASSPEGGQIPWGANVLTF.

The chain combines TRBV4-2 with TRBJ2-2; TRBD2 matches 9 bases. The V gene's germline CDR1 is LGHNA and CDR2 YNFKEQ. V was pared by 2 bases and J by 2 bases, with 6 bases of the junction left unmatched. The CDR3 has 17 amino acids. The CDR3 DNA is TGTGCCAGCAGCCAAAACAGCGGGAGGACTAACACCGGGGAGCTGTTTTTT. It yields the protein CASSQNSGRTNTGELFF.

The chain combines TRBV7-9 with TRBJ2-3; 10 positions agree with TRBD2. Germline lookup yields CDR1 SEHNR and CDR2 FQNEAQ (reference sequence). CDR3 length: 13 amino acids. V dropped 5 bases and J dropped 6; count of bases not matched to a gene: 2. This CDR3 is CASSPGLADTQYF. The CDR3 DNA reads TGTGCCAGCAGCCCGGGACTAGCGGATACGCAGTATTTT. Variable domain in full (rest from reference TRBV7-9 and TRBJ2-3): DTGVSQNPRHKITKRGQNVTFRCDPISEHNRLYWYRQTLGQGPEFLTYFQNEAQLEKSRLLSDRFSAERPKGSFSTLEIQRTEQGDSAMYLCASSPGLADTQYFGPGTRLTVL.

The gene calls are TRBV2 and TRBJ2-5, with 11 bases matching TRBD2. Germline-derived CDR1 and CDR2 are SNHLY and FYNNEI. The CDR3 totals 15 residues. The V gene end was trimmed by 7 bases and the J gene end by 5 bases; junction bases not matched to a gene: 9. The CDR3 is CASKLAGEGSETQYF. The CDR3 region has the DNA TGTGCCAGCAAACTAGCGGGAGAGGGTTCCGAGACCCAGTACTTC. Combining the CDR3 with reference TRBV2 and TRBJ2-5 gives the whole variable domain EPEVTQTPSHQVTQMGQEVILRCVPISNHLYFYWYRQILGQKVEFLVSFYNNEISEKSEIFDDQFSVERPDGSNFTLKIRSTKLEDSAMYFCASKLAGEGSETQYFGPGTRLLVL.

The J gene is TRBJ1-1, the V gene TRBV11-2; D is uncertain. The germline V gene has CDR1 SGHAT and CDR2 FQNNGV. The CDR3 has 13 amino acids. V shed 2 bases and J shed 5 bases, with 9 bases lying between them. CDR3 nucleotide sequence: TGTGCCAGCAGCTTACGTCCGGGAACTGAAGCTTTCTTT. Its translation is CASSLRPGTEAFF.

Remarks on this clone: The sample contains more than one DNA sequence encoding this CDR3. V is TRBV5-1 and J is TRBJ2-7; 10 nucleotides agree with TRBD2. Losses at the gene ends were 0 bases for V and 3 bases for J; bases not matched to a gene: 3. Looked up from germline, CDR1 is SGHRS and CDR2 is YFSETQ. The CDR3 is 15 amino acids. CDR3 bases: TGCGCCAGCAGCTTGGCTAGCGGGGGAAGCTACGAGCAGTACTTC. Its protein product is CASSLASGGSYEQYF. Drawing the rest from reference TRBV5-1 and TRBJ2-7, the complete variable domain is KAGVTQTPRYLIKTRGQQVTLSCSPISGHRSVSWYQQTPGQGLQFLFEYFSETQRNKGNFPGRFSGRQFSNSRSEMNVSTLELGDSALYLCASSLASGGSYEQYFGPGTRLTVT.

The chain recombines TRBV9 with TRBJ1-2, with D perhaps TRBD1 (5 bases). The germline gives CDR1 SGDLS, CDR2 YYNGEE. The V end lost 3 bases, the J end lost 10 bases, and 19 bases lay between the germline ends. This CDR3 is 14 amino acids long. The CDR3 loop is CASSAGGGGTSYTF. The CDR3 DNA reads TGTGCCAGCAGCGCGGGGGGAGGAGGGACCTCCTACACCTTC.

The J gene is TRBJ2-7, the V gene TRBV6-1; 7 nucleotides align to TRBD1. The germline gives CDR1 MNHNS, CDR2 SASEGT. CDR3 length: 11 amino acids. V lost 7 bases to trimming and J lost 3 bases; unmatched junction nucleotides: 0. CDR3 DNA sequence: TGTGCCAGCAACAGGGGCTACGAGCAGTACTTC. Translated: CASNRGYEQYF.